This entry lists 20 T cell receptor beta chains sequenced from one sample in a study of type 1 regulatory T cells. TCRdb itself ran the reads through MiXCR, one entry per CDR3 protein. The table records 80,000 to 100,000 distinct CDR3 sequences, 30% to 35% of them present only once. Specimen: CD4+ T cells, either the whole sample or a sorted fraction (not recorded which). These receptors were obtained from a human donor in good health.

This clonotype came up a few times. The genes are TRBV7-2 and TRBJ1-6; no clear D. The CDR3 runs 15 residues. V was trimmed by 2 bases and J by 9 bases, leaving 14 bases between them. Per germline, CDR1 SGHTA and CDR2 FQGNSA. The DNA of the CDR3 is TGTGCCAGCAGCTTAAGTTCCGACCGGATTTCACCCCTCCACTTT. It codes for CASSLSSDRISPLHF.

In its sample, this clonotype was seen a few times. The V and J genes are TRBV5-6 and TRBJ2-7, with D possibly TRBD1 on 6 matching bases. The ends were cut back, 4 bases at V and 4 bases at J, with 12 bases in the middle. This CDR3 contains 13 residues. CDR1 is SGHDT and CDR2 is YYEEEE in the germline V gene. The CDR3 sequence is CASSRGRGYEQYF. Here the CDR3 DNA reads TGTGCCAGCAGCCGAGGCAGGGGTTACGAGCAGTACTTC.

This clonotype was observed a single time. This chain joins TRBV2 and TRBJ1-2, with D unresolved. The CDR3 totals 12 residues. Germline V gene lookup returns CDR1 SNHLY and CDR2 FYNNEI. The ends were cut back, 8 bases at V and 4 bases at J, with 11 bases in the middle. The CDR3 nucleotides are TGTGCCAGCCCGACACTAACCTATGGCTACACCTTC. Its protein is CASPTLTYGYTF.

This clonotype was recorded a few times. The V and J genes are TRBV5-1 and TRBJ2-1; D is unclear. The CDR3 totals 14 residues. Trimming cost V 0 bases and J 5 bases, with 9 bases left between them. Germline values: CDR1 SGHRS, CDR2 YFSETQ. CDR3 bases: TGCGCCAGCAGCTTGGCGAGTTCTCACAATGAGCAGTTCTTC. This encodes CASSLASSHNEQFF.

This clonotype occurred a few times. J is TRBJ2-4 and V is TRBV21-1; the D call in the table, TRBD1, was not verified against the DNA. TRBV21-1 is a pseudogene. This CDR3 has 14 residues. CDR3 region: CASKGEVAKNIQYF. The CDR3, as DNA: TGTGCCAGCAAGGGGGAGGTAGCCAAAAACATTCAGTACTTC.

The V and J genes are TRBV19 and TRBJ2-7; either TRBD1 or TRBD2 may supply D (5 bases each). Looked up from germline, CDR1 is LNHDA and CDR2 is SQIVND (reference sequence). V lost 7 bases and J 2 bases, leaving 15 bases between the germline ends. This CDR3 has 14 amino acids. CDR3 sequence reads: CASKPGTLAYEQYF. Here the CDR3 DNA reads TGTGCCAGTAAACCCGGGACGTTAGCCTACGAGCAGTACTTC.

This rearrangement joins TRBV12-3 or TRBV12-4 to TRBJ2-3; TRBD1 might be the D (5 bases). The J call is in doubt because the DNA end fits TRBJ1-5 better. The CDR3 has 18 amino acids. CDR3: CASSTGTSGNSVPDTQHF. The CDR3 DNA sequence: TGTGCCAGCAGCACCGGGACTAGCGGTAACTCGGTCCCAGATACGCAGCATTTT.

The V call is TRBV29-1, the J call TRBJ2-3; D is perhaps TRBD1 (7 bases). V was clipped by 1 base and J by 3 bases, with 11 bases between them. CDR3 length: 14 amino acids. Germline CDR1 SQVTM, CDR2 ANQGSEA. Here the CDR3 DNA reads TGCAGCGTTGAAGCGCAGGGGGGAACAGATACGCAGTATTTT. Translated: CSVEAQGGTDTQYF.

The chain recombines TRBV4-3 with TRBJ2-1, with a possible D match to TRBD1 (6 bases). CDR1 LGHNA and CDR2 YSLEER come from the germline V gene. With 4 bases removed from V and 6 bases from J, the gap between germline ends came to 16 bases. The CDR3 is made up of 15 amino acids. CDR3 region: CASSRGPGTINEQFF. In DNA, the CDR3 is TGCGCCAGCAGCCGAGGCCCTGGGACAATCAATGAGCAGTTCTTC.

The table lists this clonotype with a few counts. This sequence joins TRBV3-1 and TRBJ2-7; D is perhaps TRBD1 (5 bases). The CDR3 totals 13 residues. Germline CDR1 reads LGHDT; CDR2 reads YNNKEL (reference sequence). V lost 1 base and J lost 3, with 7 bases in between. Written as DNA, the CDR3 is TGTGCCAGCAGCCAAGCAGGGTTCTACGAGCAGTACTTC. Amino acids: CASSQAGFYEQYF.

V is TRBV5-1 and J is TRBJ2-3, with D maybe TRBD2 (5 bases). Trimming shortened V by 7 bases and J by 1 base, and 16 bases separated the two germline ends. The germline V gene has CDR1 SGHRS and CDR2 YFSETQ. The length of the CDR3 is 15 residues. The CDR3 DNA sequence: TGCGCCAGCGGTCTTCGCGGGCTGGGCACAGATACGCAGTATTTT. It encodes CASGLRGLGTDTQYF.

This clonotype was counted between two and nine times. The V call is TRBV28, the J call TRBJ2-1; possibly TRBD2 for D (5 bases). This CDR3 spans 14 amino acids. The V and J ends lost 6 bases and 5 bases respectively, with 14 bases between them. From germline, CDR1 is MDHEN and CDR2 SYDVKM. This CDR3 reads CASSASYWDNEQFF. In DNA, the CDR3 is TGTGCCAGCAGCGCTAGCTATTGGGACAATGAGCAGTTCTTC.

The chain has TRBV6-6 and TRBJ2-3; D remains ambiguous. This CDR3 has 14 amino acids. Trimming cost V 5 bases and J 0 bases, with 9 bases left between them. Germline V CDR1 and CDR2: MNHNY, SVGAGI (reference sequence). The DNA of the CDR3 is TGTGCCAGCAGTCCCATCTCAAGCACAGATACGCAGTATTTT. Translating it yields CASSPISSTDTQYF.

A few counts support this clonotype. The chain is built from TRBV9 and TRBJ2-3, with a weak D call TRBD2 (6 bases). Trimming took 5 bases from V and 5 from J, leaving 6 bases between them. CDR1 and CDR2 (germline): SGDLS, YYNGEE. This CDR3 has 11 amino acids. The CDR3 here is CASRGLDTQYF. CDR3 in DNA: TGTGCCAGCAGGGGACTAGATACGCAGTATTTT.

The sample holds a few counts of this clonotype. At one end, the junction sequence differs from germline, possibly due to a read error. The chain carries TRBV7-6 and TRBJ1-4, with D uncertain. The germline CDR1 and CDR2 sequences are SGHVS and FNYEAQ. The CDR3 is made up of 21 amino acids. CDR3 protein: CASSLTREPPAGGNAGGPLLF. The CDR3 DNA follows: TGTGCCAGCAGCTTAACGCGAGAACCACCCGCTGGTGGGAACGCAGGTGGGCCACTCCTTTTT.

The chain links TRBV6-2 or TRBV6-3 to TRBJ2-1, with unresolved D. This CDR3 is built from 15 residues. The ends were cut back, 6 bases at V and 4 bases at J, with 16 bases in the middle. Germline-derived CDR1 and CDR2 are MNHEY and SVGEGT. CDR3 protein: CASSNTPILYNEQFF. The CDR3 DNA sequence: TGTGCCAGCAGCAATACACCCATACTTTACAATGAGCAGTTCTTC.

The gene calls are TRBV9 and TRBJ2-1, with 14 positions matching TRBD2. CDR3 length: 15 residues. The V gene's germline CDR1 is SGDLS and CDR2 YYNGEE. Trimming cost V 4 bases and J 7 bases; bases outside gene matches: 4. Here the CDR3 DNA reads TGTGCCAGCAGCCCGACTAGCGGGAGGGAGAATGAGCAGTTCTTC. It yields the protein CASSPTSGRENEQFF. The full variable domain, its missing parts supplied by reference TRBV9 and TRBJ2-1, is DSGVTQTPKHLITATGQRVTLRCSPRSGDLSVYWYQQSLDQGLQFLIQYYNGEERAKGNILERFSAQQFPDLHSELNLSSLELGDSALYFCASSPTSGRENEQFFGPGTRLTVL.

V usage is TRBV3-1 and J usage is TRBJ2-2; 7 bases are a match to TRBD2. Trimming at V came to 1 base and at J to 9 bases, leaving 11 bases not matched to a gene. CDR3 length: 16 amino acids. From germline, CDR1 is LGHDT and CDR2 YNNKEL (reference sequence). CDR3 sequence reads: CASSQGPAGVARELFF. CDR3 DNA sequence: TGTGCCAGCAGCCAAGGACCCGCGGGAGTGGCCCGGGAGCTGTTTTTT.

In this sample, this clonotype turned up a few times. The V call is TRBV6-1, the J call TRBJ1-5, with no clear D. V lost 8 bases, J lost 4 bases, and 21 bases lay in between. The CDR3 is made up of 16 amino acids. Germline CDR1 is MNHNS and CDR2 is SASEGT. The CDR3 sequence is CASQPNRAVDNQPQHF. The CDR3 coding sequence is TGTGCCAGCCAACCCAACCGGGCCGTCGATAATCAGCCCCAGCATTTT.

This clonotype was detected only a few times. CDR3 in DNA: TGTGCCAGCAGCCATTCCCGGCCGAATCAGCCCCAGCATTTT. Its protein is CASSHSRPNQPQHF. The V and J genes are TRBV7-8 and TRBJ1-5, with D unclear. Trimming left V 5 bases short and J 4 bases short, with 12 bases between. CDR1 SGHVS and CDR2 FQNEAQ come from the germline V gene. The CDR3 sequence is 14 residues long. The variable domain in full, completed from reference TRBV7-8 and TRBJ1-5, reads GAGVSQSPRYKVAKRGQDVALRCDPISGHVSLFWYQQALGQGPEFLTYFQNEAQLDKSGLPSDRFFAERPEGSVSTLKIQRTQQEDSAVYLCASSHSRPNQPQHFGDGTRLSIL.